These T cell receptor beta chains were read from a single sample in a study of cytomegalovirus exposure and HLA in healthy donors. Assay: immunoSEQ multiplex PCR; the TCRdb copy retains only in-frame clones and omits some. The data contain 100,000 or so clones, 60% to 85% of them singletons. Sequences were obtained from PBMCs. The receptors stem from a man aged 40-49 years in good health and CMV-seronegative. CDR3s include the opening cysteine and the closing phenylalanine or tryptophan. The D gene is left open where the match is weak. Size values are once, few and many counts, or a class for expanded clones, and some rows have none.

clone_size d_call j_call v_call cdr3_nt cdr3_aa
few TRBD1 TRBJ1-4 TRBV2 TGTGCCAGCAGCTCGACAGGGTTTGGTGAAAAACTGTTTTTT CASSSTGFGEKLFF
NA TRBD1 TRBJ2-1 TRBV28 TGTGCCAGCAGTTTTCCGACAGGGTATTTCAATGAGCAGTTCTTC CASSFPTGYFNEQFF
NA NA TRBJ1-4 TRBV7-9 TGTGCCAGCAGCTTAGGGGAGGGACTCGGTGAAAAACTGTTTTTT CASSLGEGLGEKLFF
NA NA TRBJ2-1 TRBV6-5 TGTGCCAGCAGTTACTCGCGGGACCTATACAATGAGCAGTTCTTC CASSYSRDLYNEQFF
NA TRBD1 TRBJ2-3 TRBV5-4 TGTGCCAGCAGCTTGGGCCCGGGACAGGGAGCAGATACGCAGTATTTT CASSLGPGQGADTQYF
once TRBD1 TRBJ1-2 TRBV5-1 TGCGCCAGCAGGCGGGACAGTGCTAACTATGGCTACACCTTC CASRRDSANYGYTF
NA TRBD1 TRBJ2-7 TRBV9 TGTGCCAGCAGCGCCCACAGGGGGGCAAACGAGCAGTACTTC CASSAHRGANEQYF
NA NA TRBJ2-2 TRBV7-9 TGTGCCAGCAGCTTAGGGACAAGAGAGAACACCGGGGAGCTGTTTTTT CASSLGTRENTGELFF
NA TRBD1 TRBJ2-1 TRBV18 TGTGCCAGCTCACCCCCGGACAGGGGGCAGTTCTTC CASSPPDRGQFF
NA TRBD2 TRBJ2-5 TRBV10-1 TGCGCCACCGAGTGGGGAGGGGAGACCCAGTACTTC CATEWGGETQYF
once NA TRBJ1-1 TRBV7-9 TGTGCCAGCAGCTTAGACCCGGTTACGAACACTGAAGCTTTCTTT CASSLDPVTNTEAFF
NA TRBD2 TRBJ2-1 TRBV6-1 TGTGCCAGCAGTGAACTTTCGCGGGGGGGCGGGTACAATGAGCAGTTCTTC CASSELSRGGGYNEQFF
once NA TRBJ1-3 TRBV27 TGTGCCAGCAGGGCCCACTCTGGAAACACCATATATTTT CASRAHSGNTIYF
NA NA TRBJ1-2 TRBV30 TGTGCCTCGCTACACGAGGGGGGGTATGGCTACACCTTC CASLHEGGYGYTF
few NA TRBJ1-1 TRBV19 TGTGCCAGTACCCACCGGGGGACTGAAGCTTTCTTT CASTHRGTEAFF
NA NA TRBJ1-2 TRBV7-9 TGTGCCAGCAGCTCCTCCCAGGTTTCCCCTCTTGGCTACACCTTC CASSSSQVSPLGYTF
NA TRBD2 TRBJ2-7 TRBV6-1 TGTGCCAGCAGTGCCCTGGGGCGGGGGGGCCTTTACGAGCAGTACTTC CASSALGRGGLYEQYF
NA NA TRBJ2-2 TRBV7-9 TGTGCCAGCAGCCCAACTCTGACTAGTCGGGGCGGGGAGCTGTTTTTT CASSPTLTSRGGELFF
NA TRBD2 TRBJ2-2 TRBV30 TGTGCCTGGAGTGTAATTAGCGGGAGGGTTGGCGAGGAGCTGTTTTTT CAWSVISGRVGEELFF
NA TRBD2 TRBJ2-3 TRBV5-1 TGCGCCAGCAGCTTGGAGCGGGAGGTCACAGATACGCAGTATTTT CASSLEREVTDTQYF
NA NA TRBJ1-2 TRBV4-1 TGCGCCAGCAGCCAAGCAGTAGCCAGGGACTATGGCTACACCTTC CASSQAVARDYGYTF
few NA TRBJ2-7 TRBV28 TGTGCCAGCAGTTTGTTTACCTACGAGCAGTACTTC CASSLFTYEQYF
NA NA TRBJ1-5 TRBV5-5 TGTGCCAGCAGCTTGTTACATACCAATCAGCCCCAGCATTTT CASSLLHTNQPQHF
NA TRBD2 TRBJ2-7 TRBV6-5 TGTGCCAGCAGTTACTCCGGCGGGAGTTTAACCTACGAGCAGTACTTC CASSYSGGSLTYEQYF
NA TRBD2 TRBJ2-1 TRBV6-5 TGTGCCAGCAGTCCGAGCGGGGTTGCCTACAATGAGCAGTTCTTC CASSPSGVAYNEQFF
NA NA TRBJ2-5 TRBV7-2 TGTGCCCAACAAAGCCAAGAGACCCAGTACTTC CAQQSQETQYF
NA TRBD2 TRBJ2-2 TRBV28 TGTGCCAGCAGACCGACTAGCGGGGTAAACACCGGGGAGCTGTTTTTT CASRPTSGVNTGELFF
once NA TRBJ2-7 TRBV4-3 TGCGCCAGCAGCCAAGATCCCCTGGGGGAGGACGAGCAGTACTTC CASSQDPLGEDEQYF
NA TRBD1 TRBJ2-7 TRBV2 TGTGCCAGCACTAAACCGGGACAGAACTACGAGCAGTACTTC CASTKPGQNYEQYF
NA NA TRBJ2-1 TRBV5-1 TGCGCCAGCACGGTTAGTGGAGATTCCTACAATGAGCAGTTCTTC CASTVSGDSYNEQFF
NA NA TRBJ2-7 TRBV5-1 TGCGCCAGCAGCTCGACTCTTTCCTACGAGCAGTACTTC CASSSTLSYEQYF
once NA TRBJ2-5 TRBV6-5 TGTGCCAGCAGTTACAGTTATGACACCGCGGAGACCCAGTACTTC CASSYSYDTAETQYF
NA TRBD2 TRBJ2-1 TRBV4-2 TGTGCCAGCAGCCCCGGGAGGACCCTCTACAATGAGCAGTTCTTC CASSPGRTLYNEQFF
NA TRBD2 TRBJ2-1 TRBV2 TGTGCCAGCAGAGAACCGGGACTAGCAAGGTACAATGAGCAGTTCTTC CASREPGLARYNEQFF
NA TRBD1 TRBJ2-7 TRBV5-6 TGTGCCAGCAGCCCGGGGGACAGGGGATACGAGCAGTACTTC CASSPGDRGYEQYF
NA TRBD1 TRBJ2-1 TRBV5-1 TGCGCCAGCAGCTTTGGACAGGGGTACAATGAGCAGTTCTTC CASSFGQGYNEQFF
NA TRBD1 TRBJ2-6 TRBV4-2 TGTGCCAGCAGCCTCGGGACAGGCGACTCTGGGGCCAACGTCCTGACTTTC CASSLGTGDSGANVLTF
few NA TRBJ1-5 TRBV7-9 TGTGCCAGCAGCTTGGGGACGGGAGATAGCAATCAGCCCCAGCATTTT CASSLGTGDSNQPQHF
NA TRBD1 TRBJ1-4 TRBV7-9 TGTGCCAGCAGCTCTCGGACAGGGACAGAAAAACTGTTTTTT CASSSRTGTEKLFF
NA NA TRBJ1-2 TRBV5-4 TGTGCCAGCAGCTTAGTTCCCCAGGGAAGGGGCTACACCTTC CASSLVPQGRGYTF
few TRBD2 TRBJ2-7 TRBV15 TGTGCCACCAGCAGAGTCGGGGCGGGAGTGGGTTACGAGCAGTACTTC CATSRVGAGVGYEQYF
NA NA TRBJ1-5 TRBV30 TGTGCCTGGAGCCCCTCTCTCGGGTCCCAGCATTTT CAWSPSLGSQHF
few TRBD1 TRBJ1-2 TRBV4-1 TGCGCCAGCAGCCAAGAACAGGGGAACTATGGCTACACCTTC CASSQEQGNYGYTF
many NA TRBJ2-4 TRBV28 TGTGCCAGCAGTTTATATACAGAGGCCAAAAACATTCAGTACTTC CASSLYTEAKNIQYF
NA NA TRBJ2-3 TRBV5-4 TGTGCCAGCAGCCCCGGACAGTCAGGCACAGATACGCAGTATTTT CASSPGQSGTDTQYF
NA NA TRBJ1-4 TRBV9 TGTGCCAGCAGCGTATTAGGTGACAGTGAAAAACTGTTTTTT CASSVLGDSEKLFF
NA TRBD1 TRBJ2-2 TRBV10-3 TGTGCCATCAGTGAGGCCGGGACAGTCACCGGGGAGCTGTTTTTT CAISEAGTVTGELFF
NA NA TRBJ1-6 TRBV5-6 TGTGCCAGCAGCTTGGCCTCGGGGTTAGTTTCACCCCTCCACTTT CASSLASGLVSPLHF
once NA TRBJ1-6 TRBV7-2 TGTGCCAGCAGCTTAGGGGGGGGGCGGGCACCCCTCCACTTT CASSLGGGRAPLHF
NA NA TRBJ1-4 TRBV4-1 TGCGCCAGCAGCCAAAGGGACATAACGGACGGTGAAAAACTGTTTTTT CASSQRDITDGEKLFF
NA NA TRBJ2-1 TRBV1 TGCACCAGCAGCCGAGGGGCTAGCGGGGACAATGAGCAGTTCTTC CTSSRGASGDNEQFF
once NA TRBJ2-3 TRBV28 TGTGCCAGCGATCCGGGCGAGGCGGGTCCAGATACGCAGTATTTT CASDPGEAGPDTQYF
NA TRBD1 TRBJ1-4 TRBV27 TGTGCCAGCAGTGCCTCCGGGACAGGTGAAAAACTGTTTTTT CASSASGTGEKLFF
once NA TRBJ2-7 TRBV5-8 TGTGCCAGCAGCGGGCGAATGTGGGAGCGGCTCTCCTACGAGCAGTACTTC CASSGRMWERLSYEQYF
NA NA TRBJ2-7 TRBV7-8 TGTGCCAGCAGCTTAGTGGGGAGCTCCTACGAGCAGTACTTC CASSLVGSSYEQYF
NA NA TRBJ1-5 TRBV4-1 TGCGCCAGCAGGACCTTCTTTAGACATAGCAATCAGCCCCAGCATTTT CASRTFFRHSNQPQHF
NA TRBD2 TRBJ2-7 TRBV29-1 TGCAGCGCGGGACTAGAGTCCTACGAGCAGTACTTC CSAGLESYEQYF